These 23 T cell receptor beta chains share one sample of origin, sequenced in a study of T cell repertoires in cytomegalovirus infection. TCRdb used MiXCR to reprocess the reads, holding one entry per CDR3 protein. Counted here are approximately 1,000,000 distinct CDR3 sequences, around 32% occurring once; the ten biggest clones make up around an eighth. These receptors' antigens are unknown. Sequencing was performed on cultured CD8+ T cells from PBMCs, taken from culture after CMV antigen stimulation. The receptors here all came from a human donor in good health (CMV status not recorded). Some clones in this sample may be carry-over from other donors' samples.

The rearrangement links TRBV29-1 to TRBJ2-1; the match to TRBD2 covers 10 bases. The CDR3 is made up of 15 amino acids. Germline V CDR1 and CDR2: SQVTM, ANQGSEA. The J segment lost 4 bases and the V segment lost 6 bases, leaving 9 bases of the junction unmatched. CDR3 nucleotides: TGCAGCGTCCCAGGGGAAGCGGGGGGGTACAATGAGCAGTTCTTC. Translation: CSVPGEAGGYNEQFF.

Many counts were recorded for this clonotype. J is TRBJ2-3 and V is TRBV12-3 or TRBV12-4, with 10 bases aligning to TRBD1. Trimming cost V 2 bases and J 5 bases; bases outside gene matches: 4. This CDR3 region has 15 residues. The CDR3: CASSLKGQGKDTQYF. The CDR3 DNA follows: TGTGCCAGCAGTTTAAAGGGACAGGGGAAAGATACGCAGTATTTT.

There are many counts of this clonotype. The chain couples TRBV7-8 to TRBJ1-5; 8 bases are a match to TRBD1. Trimming took 4 bases from V and 2 from J; bases not matched to a gene: 7. This CDR3 comprises 16 residues. The germline V gene has CDR1 SGHVS and CDR2 FQNEAQ. CDR3 sequence: CASSSSGGFGNQPQHF. CDR3 coding DNA: TGTGCCAGCAGCTCATCAGGGGGCTTTGGCAATCAGCCCCAGCATTTT. Looking up the rest from reference TRBV7-8 and TRBJ1-5 gives the full variable domain: GAGVSQSPRYKVAKRGQDVALRCDPISGHVSLFWYQQALGQGPEFLTYFQNEAQLDKSGLPSDRFFAERPEGSVSTLKIQRTQQEDSAVYLCASSSSGGFGNQPQHFGDGTRLSIL.

The V gene is TRBV18, the J gene TRBJ2-5, with D uncertain. Germline CDR1 KGHSH, CDR2 LQKENI. The CDR3 is 16 amino acids. V gave up 0 bases and J gave up 1 base, with 12 bases separating them. The CDR3 DNA follows: TGTGCCAGCTCACCACCAACCCCGGCAGCCCAAGAGACCCAGTACTTC. Protein: CASSPPTPAAQETQYF.

This clonotype was counted between two and nine times. The chain employs TRBV6-5 and TRBJ1-1; D call uncertain. The CDR3 runs 15 residues. Germline V lookup: CDR1 MNHEY, CDR2 SVGAGI. Trimming took off 0 bases at V and 0 bases at J, with 8 bases between the two ends. DNA for the CDR3: TGTGCCAGCAGTTACTCGAGTAGGGTGAACACTGAAGCTTTCTTT. Its translation is CASSYSSRVNTEAFF.

This clonotype was observed many times. The J gene is TRBJ2-1, the V gene TRBV7-8; D remains unclear. The germline V gene has CDR1 SGHVS and CDR2 FQNEAQ. Trimming cost V 1 base and J 11 bases, with 6 bases left between them. CDR3 length equals 11 residues. CDR3 sequence (DNA): TGTGCCAGCAGCTTAGGAGAAAAGCAGTTCTTC. Translated, it gives CASSLGEKQFF.

Concerning this clonotype: A much larger clone lies a single base off, so this may be a read error. V is TRBV7-2 and J is TRBJ2-5; TRBD1 might be the D (5 bases). CDR3 size: 14 residues. CDR1 SGHTA and CDR2 FQGNSA come from the germline V gene. In DNA, the CDR3 is TGTGTCAGCAGCTTAAAGGGGTACCAAGAGACCCAGTACTTC. Amino acids: CVSSLKGYQETQYF.

The rearrangement links TRBV3-1 to TRBJ2-3; D is uncertain. This CDR3 is 16 amino acids long. In germline, CDR1 is LGHDT, CDR2 YNNKEL (reference sequence). Trimming pared 0 bases from V and 0 bases from J, leaving 10 bases between. The CDR3 sequence is CASSQDGLPSTDTQYF. The CDR3, as DNA: TGTGCCAGCAGCCAAGATGGGCTGCCCAGCACAGATACGCAGTATTTT.

The chain is built from TRBV6-8 and TRBJ2-1; tentatively, D is TRBD2 (6 bases). Per the germline V gene, CDR1 is MNHGY and CDR2 is SAAAGT. V lost 5 bases to trimming and J lost 9 bases, with 11 bases between them. The CDR3 consists of 12 residues. CDR3 loop: CASSGERVEQFF. CDR3 DNA: TGTGCCAGCAGTGGGGAGCGGGTTGAGCAGTTCTTC.

For this clonotype: A much bigger clone sits one base away, suggesting this may be a read error. The conserved phenylalanine or tryptophan normally closing the CDR3 is absent here, so this likely arose from a read error. The J gene is TRBJ2-1, the V gene TRBV7-8; TRBD1 agrees at 9 bases. Germline-derived CDR1 and CDR2 are SGHVS and FQNEAQ. V dropped 8 bases and J dropped 7; count of bases not matched to a gene: 6. The CDR3 length is 13 residues. The CDR3 region is CASLGGQGNEQFS. CDR3 sequence (DNA): TGTGCCAGCCTAGGGGGACAGGGTAATGAGCAGTTCTCC.

Only a few counts were recorded for this clonotype. The gene calls are TRBV27 and TRBJ2-1, with a possible D match to TRBD2 (5 bases). V lost 7 bases, J lost 0 bases, and 13 bases lay in between. The CDR3 totals 15 residues. The germline V gene has CDR1 MNHEY and CDR2 SMNVEV (reference sequence). The CDR3 reads CASNDGGYSYNEQFF. CDR3 nucleotides: TGTGCCAGCAACGACGGAGGTTACTCCTACAATGAGCAGTTCTTC.

The chain joins TRBV2 to TRBJ2-7, with D uncertain. V lost 8 bases and J lost 10, with 12 bases in between. The CDR3 covers 10 residues. Looked up from germline, CDR1 is SNHLY and CDR2 is FYNNEI. The CDR3 spells CASGVAPQYV. DNA of the CDR3: TGTGCCAGCGGGGTAGCACCCCAGTACGTC.

A few counts support this clonotype. The genes are TRBV12-3 or TRBV12-4 and TRBJ1-2, with TRBD1 matching 8 bases. The CDR3 runs 16 residues. J lost 1 base, V lost 4 bases, and 8 bases had no gene match. Here the CDR3 DNA reads TGTGCCAGCAGTTCGATACCGGGACAGGTTAACTATGGCTACACCTTC. Translated: CASSSIPGQVNYGYTF.

This clonotype was observed a few times. The genes are TRBV28 and TRBJ2-7; 7 bases are shared with TRBD1. V was clipped by 3 bases and J by 8 bases; unmatched bases: 4. Germline-derived CDR1 and CDR2 are MDHEN and SYDVKM. This CDR3 is built from 12 residues. DNA for the CDR3: TGTGCCAGCAGTTTCGGGACAGTCCAGCAGTACTTC. This sequence encodes CASSFGTVQQYF.

This clonotype was seen ten or more times. The gene calls are TRBV6-6 and TRBJ1-1, with 9 bases lining up with TRBD1. The ends lost 2 bases at V and 5 bases at J; junction bases unmatched: 6. Germline V CDR1 and CDR2: MNHNY, SVGAGI (reference sequence). The CDR3 loop spans 15 amino acids. The CDR3 here is CASSYLGQGRTEAFF. DNA for the CDR3: TGTGCCAGCAGTTACCTGGGACAGGGAAGGACTGAAGCTTTCTTT.

The genes are TRBV11-2 and TRBJ1-1; D gene ambiguous. Germline CDR1 SGHAT, CDR2 FQNNGV. The CDR3 covers 13 residues. V lost 3 bases, J lost 4 bases, and 9 bases lay in between. DNA of the CDR3: TGTGCCAGCAGCTTTAACGATGTCACTGAAGCTTTCTTT. Protein product: CASSFNDVTEAFF.

V is TRBV6-1 and J is TRBJ2-1, with D maybe TRBD2 (6 bases). From germline, CDR1 is MNHNS and CDR2 SASEGT. The ends were cut back, 3 bases at V and 8 bases at J, with 17 bases in the middle. CDR3 length: 15 amino acids. The CDR3 DNA follows: TGTGCCAGCAGTGATCCCGTTAGCGGTCGGTATGAGCAGTTCTTC. Its translation is CASSDPVSGRYEQFF.

This chain connects TRBV2 to TRBJ1-2; no firm D call. The CDR3 loop spans 14 amino acids. V lost 5 bases and J lost 4, with 14 bases in between. Germline V gene lookup returns CDR1 SNHLY and CDR2 FYNNEI. The chain's CDR3 is CASSNGDNFYGYTF. Here the CDR3 DNA reads TGTGCCAGCAGTAACGGGGATAACTTCTATGGCTACACCTTC.

The chain has TRBV25-1 and TRBJ1-1, with a weak D call TRBD1 (6 bases). CDR1 is MGHDK, CDR2 SYGVNS, per germline. The CDR3 is made up of 17 amino acids. V shed 11 bases and J shed 1 base, with 26 bases lying between them. The CDR3 DNA reads as TGTGCCGTTATATCCCCCCAGTTTCAGGGGTCGAACACTGAAGCTTTCTTT. It is translated as CAVISPQFQGSNTEAFF.

This clonotype was picked up a small number of times. This chain uses TRBV20-1 with TRBJ2-7, with D maybe TRBD1 (6 bases). Germline CDR1 and CDR2: DFQATT and SNEGSKA (reference sequence). This CDR3 has 15 residues. Trimming took 6 bases from V and 3 from J, leaving 21 bases between them. DNA of the CDR3: TGCAGTGCCCTAAGCCGAGACAGGTCACTCTACGAGCAGTACGTC. It yields the protein CSALSRDRSLYEQYV.

This clonotype was seen only a few times. The chain links TRBV2 to TRBJ2-5; D call uncertain. V dropped 2 bases and J dropped 2 bases, with 15 bases sitting between them. Germline CDR1 reads SNHLY; CDR2 reads FYNNEI. This CDR3 is 16 amino acids long. The CDR3 reads CASSEFPVLGQETQYF. The DNA of the CDR3 is TGTGCCAGCAGTGAATTCCCCGTACTGGGGCAAGAGACCCAGTACTTC.

The chain links TRBV7-3 to TRBJ2-3; tentatively, D is TRBD1 or TRBD2 (5 bases each). The germline CDR1 and CDR2 sequences are SGHTA and FQGTGA. The CDR3 is 17 amino acids. With 1 base removed from V and 0 bases from J, the gap between germline ends came to 14 bases. The CDR3 region has the DNA TGTGCCAGCAGCTTAATCCGGGGCCCAGAGAGCACAGATACGCAGTATTTT. Translating gives CASSLIRGPESTDTQYF.

This clonotype was counted many times. The chain links TRBV7-8 to TRBJ2-2, with no clear D. CDR1 is SGHVS and CDR2 is FQNEAQ in the germline V gene. V was clipped by 0 bases and J by 2 bases, with 7 bases between them. CDR3 length: 15 amino acids. The CDR3, as DNA: TGTGCCAGCAGCTTAGCGAGAAGCAACACCGGGGAGCTGTTTTTT. Its protein is CASSLARSNTGELFF. Full variable domain (remainder filled in from reference TRBV7-8 and TRBJ2-2): GAGVSQSPRYKVAKRGQDVALRCDPISGHVSLFWYQQALGQGPEFLTYFQNEAQLDKSGLPSDRFFAERPEGSVSTLKIQRTQQEDSAVYLCASSLARSNTGELFFGEGSRLTVL.